A single sample gave rise to the 24 T cell receptor beta chains below, sequenced in a study of blood T cell repertoires in COVID-19. The data were produced by immunoSEQ multiplex PCR, yet TCRdb's version contains in-frame clones alone and is incomplete. The repertoire holds over 110,000 clones, with approximately 84% as singletons. The sample comprised PBMCs or T cells enriched from blood (not recorded which). The receptors here all came from a man aged 50-60 years in a cohort exposed to, infected with or recovered from COVID-19 (not recorded which).

The rearrangement joins TRBV28 to TRBJ2-1; 9 bases map to TRBD2. J gave up 8 bases and V 2 bases, and 4 bases lay outside the gene matches. This CDR3 spans 14 amino acids. Germline CDR1 reads MDHEN; CDR2 reads SYDVKM. The CDR3 loop reads CASSLAGGPYEQFF. The DNA of the CDR3 is TGTGCCAGCAGTTTAGCGGGAGGGCCGTATGAGCAGTTCTTC.

The rearrangement joins TRBV28 to TRBJ2-3; 14 bases map to TRBD2. V lost 4 bases to trimming and J lost 6 bases; unmatched junction nucleotides: 9. Germline CDR1 is MDHEN and CDR2 is SYDVKM. The CDR3 has 17 residues. The CDR3 DNA reads as TGTGCCAGCAGTTCACAATCGGGACTAGCGGGAGTGGATACGCAGTATTTT. Its protein product is CASSSQSGLAGVDTQYF.

Only one count was recorded for this clone. The chain has TRBV3-1 (or the pseudogene TRBV3-2) and TRBJ2-3, with a weak D call TRBD2 (6 bases). CDR3 size: 15 residues. The V end was cut by 2 bases, the J end by 2 bases, with 11 bases between. From germline, CDR1 is LGHDT and CDR2 YNNKEL (reference sequence). This CDR3 reads CASSQLASITDTQYF. CDR3 DNA sequence: TGTGCCAGCAGCCAACTAGCGTCAATCACAGATACGCAGTATTTT.

The rearrangement links TRBV3-1 (or the pseudogene TRBV3-2) to TRBJ1-6, with a weak D call TRBD1 (6 bases). This CDR3 is built from 13 residues. The ends were cut back, 3 bases at V and 11 bases at J, with 11 bases in the middle. CDR1 LGHDT and CDR2 YNNKEL come from the germline V gene (reference sequence). CDR3 in amino acids: CASSQVQGAPLHF. The CDR3 DNA reads TGTGCCAGCAGCCAGGTACAGGGAGCACCCCTCCACTTT.

The chain has TRBV19 and TRBJ1-1, with D uncertain. Trimming removed 11 bases at V and 2 bases at J, with 21 bases between. The CDR3 totals 15 residues. Germline V CDR1 and CDR2: LNHDA, SQIVND (reference sequence). The CDR3 protein is CACHEGGLFNTEAFF. CDR3 in DNA: TGTGCCTGTCACGAGGGCGGACTCTTCAACACTGAAGCTTTCTTT.

This sequence joins TRBV19 and TRBJ1-4; D gene unclear. The CDR3 extends over 14 amino acids. Germline values: CDR1 LNHDA, CDR2 SQIVND (reference sequence). Trimming stripped 3 bases from V and 0 bases from J, with 5 bases between. DNA for the CDR3: TGTGCCAGTAGTATGAGGGCAACTAATGAAAAACTGTTTTTT. Translation gives CASSMRATNEKLFF.

The rearrangement joins TRBV7-9 to TRBJ2-3; tentative D call: TRBD1 (6 bases). The CDR3 is made up of 18 amino acids. The germline CDR1 and CDR2 sequences are SEHNR and FQNEAQ (reference sequence). The V and J ends lost 2 bases and 2 bases respectively, with 20 bases between them. The CDR3 sequence is CASSLKLGHQGPTDTQYF. The CDR3 DNA reads TGTGCCAGCAGCTTAAAGCTGGGACACCAGGGCCCCACAGATACGCAGTATTTT.

This clone was counted between two and nine times. The chain combines TRBV10-3 with TRBJ2-7; D is perhaps TRBD2 (5 bases). Trimming took 11 bases from V and 7 from J, leaving 18 bases between them. The CDR3 length is 12 residues. Per germline, CDR1 ENHRY and CDR2 SYGVKD. This CDR3 is CASRRSSGEQYF. CDR3 sequence (DNA): TGTGCCTCGCGCCGGTCCTCGGGGGAGCAGTACTTC.

In its sample, this clone was seen once. This chain uses TRBV24-1 with TRBJ1-5, with 10 bases matching TRBD1. The CDR3 length is 14 residues. Germline values: CDR1 KGHDR, CDR2 SFDVKD. V was pared by 3 bases and J by 6 bases, with 1 base of the junction left unmatched. CDR3 amino acids: CATSDDRGRQPQHF. For the CDR3, the DNA is TGTGCCACCAGTGATGACAGGGGGCGTCAGCCCCAGCATTTT.

The chain couples TRBV6-4 to TRBJ2-3; 8 bases are a match to TRBD2. The germline V gene has CDR1 MRHNA and CDR2 SNTAGT. This CDR3 contains 20 residues. The V gene end was trimmed by 2 bases and the J gene end by 0 bases; junction bases not matched to a gene: 16. The CDR3 region is CASSDQPVTSGLTSTDTQYF. As DNA, the CDR3 is TGTGCCAGCAGTGACCAGCCGGTAACTAGCGGACTGACTAGCACAGATACGCAGTATTTT.

This chain links TRBV7-2 with TRBJ2-1; 12 nucleotides agree with TRBD2. This CDR3 is 15 amino acids long. CDR1 SGHTA and CDR2 FQGNSA come from the germline V gene. Losses at the gene ends were 1 base for V and 9 bases for J; bases not matched to a gene: 4. The CDR3: CASSLVLAGGGEQFF. The CDR3 DNA follows: TGTGCCAGCAGCTTAGTACTAGCGGGGGGAGGTGAGCAGTTCTTC.

The CDR3, as DNA: TGTGCCAGCGGGTCGGAAGGGGGCGAGCAGTACTTC. This encodes CASGSEGGEQYF. The chain carries TRBV2 and TRBJ2-7, with D maybe TRBD1 (6 bases). V shed 8 bases and J shed 6 bases, with 14 bases lying between them. CDR3 length: 12 amino acids. Germline values: CDR1 SNHLY, CDR2 FYNNEI.

The chain links TRBV12-3 or TRBV12-4 to TRBJ1-2; 8 nucleotides line up with TRBD1. The trim removed 5 bases at V and 8 bases at J, leaving 7 bases unmatched. This CDR3 spans 13 amino acids. The CDR3 sequence is CASSKGQGYGYTF. The CDR3 bases are TGTGCCAGCAGTAAAGGACAGGGCTACGGCTACACCTTC.

This chain uses TRBV15 with TRBJ2-1, with TRBD2 as a possible D gene (7 bases). Germline V gene sequence: CDR1 LNHNV, CDR2 YYDKDF (reference sequence). The CDR3 runs 15 residues. V was cut by 8 bases and J by 3 bases, with 17 bases left in between. Written as DNA, the CDR3 is TGTGCCACCTCCTTGGGGGGGGCGAACTACAATGAGCAGTTCTTC. Encoded protein: CATSLGGANYNEQFF.

This clone was observed once. DNA for the CDR3: TGTGCCATCAGTGAGTCGAGTTTAGACACTGAAGCTTTCTTT. This encodes CAISESSLDTEAFF. This sequence joins TRBV10-3 and TRBJ1-1; D unclear. Germline CDR1 reads ENHRY; CDR2 reads SYGVKD. The CDR3 totals 14 residues. The germline V and J ends were trimmed by 0 bases and 3 bases, with 8 bases remaining between them.

The V and J genes are TRBV9 and TRBJ2-2; 7 bases align to TRBD2. Losses at the gene ends were 2 bases for V and 4 bases for J; bases not matched to a gene: 5. The CDR3 runs to 15 residues. CDR1 and CDR2 from the germline V gene are SGDLS and YYNGEE. The CDR3 reads CASSVGGAFTGELFF. For the CDR3, the DNA is TGTGCCAGCAGCGTGGGAGGGGCTTTCACCGGGGAGCTGTTTTTT.

The gene calls are TRBV5-8 and TRBJ1-4; 7 nucleotides match TRBD1. Germline V CDR1 and CDR2: SGHTS, YDEGEE. Germline trimming cut 4 bases from V and 7 bases from J; bases unmatched to any gene: 10. This CDR3 contains 15 residues. CDR3 region: CASSPTGTVSEKLFF. The CDR3 bases are TGTGCCAGCAGCCCCACAGGGACAGTCAGTGAAAAACTGTTTTTT.

J is TRBJ2-5 and V is TRBV29-1; 12 bases are a match to TRBD1. The V and J ends lost 7 bases and 7 bases, in that order; junction bases with no gene match: 13. Germline loops: CDR1 SQVTM, CDR2 ANQGSEA. The CDR3 runs to 15 residues. CDR3 protein: CSAEAGQGAFGTQYF. As DNA, the CDR3 is TGCAGCGCAGAGGCGGGACAGGGGGCATTTGGGACCCAGTACTTC.

The rearrangement uses TRBV6-2 or TRBV6-3 and TRBJ2-3; TRBD2 is a possible D gene (6 bases). V lost 2 bases and J 3 bases, leaving 12 bases between the germline ends. The CDR3 runs 15 residues. The germline CDR1 and CDR2 sequences are MNHEY and SVGEGT. Here the CDR3 DNA reads TGTGCCAGCAGTTACGGGGGGAGAAGTACAGATACGCAGTATTTT. This sequence encodes CASSYGGRSTDTQYF.

This clone was counted once. The chain links TRBV11-2 to TRBJ2-1; TRBD2 matches at 8 bases. Germline-derived CDR1 and CDR2 are SGHAT and FQNNGV. Losses at the gene ends were 4 bases for V and 5 bases for J; bases not matched to a gene: 10. There are 16 residues in the CDR3. In DNA, the CDR3 is TGTGCCAGCAGCTCCTCGTTAGCGGGAATGGACAATGAGCAGTTCTTC. Its protein is CASSSSLAGMDNEQFF.

The rearrangement uses TRBV6-4 and TRBJ2-1; 8 bases fit TRBD1. The V gene's germline CDR1 is MRHNA and CDR2 SNTAGT. Trimming took 5 bases from V and 10 from J; bases not matched to a gene: 10. The CDR3 totals 14 residues. The CDR3 sequence is CASSLRQGSMEQFF. CDR3 DNA sequence: TGTGCCAGCAGTCTTCGACAGGGGTCAATGGAGCAGTTCTTC.

The genes are TRBV19 and TRBJ2-3; the match to TRBD1 covers 7 bases. The germline CDR1 and CDR2 sequences are LNHDA and SQIVND (reference sequence). The CDR3 is 15 residues long. V was pared by 3 bases and J by 6 bases, with 9 bases of the junction left unmatched. The CDR3 sequence: CASSITGTESDTQYF. CDR3 bases: TGTGCCAGTAGTATTACCGGGACAGAATCGGATACGCAGTATTTT.

Here the CDR3 reads CASSAGQGQGQPQHF. In nucleotides, the CDR3 is TGCGCCAGCAGCGCCGGACAGGGGCAAGGACAGCCCCAGCATTTT. The rearrangement joins TRBV5-1 to TRBJ1-5; 9 nucleotides align to TRBD1. Germline V gene lookup returns CDR1 SGHRS and CDR2 YFSETQ. V gave up 4 bases and J gave up 7 bases; unmatched junction bases: 9. The CDR3 extends over 15 amino acids.

The chain links TRBV24-1 to TRBJ2-1, with D tentatively TRBD1 (6 bases). CDR1 is KGHDR, CDR2 SFDVKD, per germline. Trimming left V 0 bases short and J 6 bases short, with 8 bases between. This CDR3 is 14 amino acids long. Here the CDR3 reads CATSDLKGGNEQFF. The CDR3 region has the DNA TGTGCCACCAGTGATTTGAAAGGGGGCAATGAGCAGTTCTTC.